The clone carrying this T cell receptor beta chain was seen more than once but under ten times. One junction end does not reproduce the germline sequence, and a read error may be involved. The data stem from a study of T cell changes during pregnancy in multiple sclerosis. Germline loops: CDR1 SGHAT, CDR2 FQNNGV. This CDR3 region has 14 residues. Using immunoSEQ multiplex PCR, the repertoire was profiled, and TCRdb retains in-frame clones only, with some absent. The table has some 38,000 clones, around 90% seen once. The chain carries TRBV11-2 and TRBJ2-5; 12 bases map to TRBD2. This TCR was sampled from a female donor in good health, enrolled as a control in a pregnancy study. Sequences were derived from CD4+ T cells from peripheral blood mononuclear cells, sampled after pregnancy. CDR3 region: CASSLAGASGREDF. As DNA, the CDR3 is TGTGCCAGCAGCTTAGCAGGGGCTAGCGGGAGGGAAGACTTC.